This TCR beta chain appears in the sequencing data of a study of shared clonotypes between healthy human individuals. For the study at large: There were three CD4 naive, three CD4 memory, two CD8 naive and one CD8 memory plates per donor. Study observations and caveats: Blood alone was sampled, and tissue repertoires likely differ. Clonotypes which were not shared had lower generation probabilities than clonotypes that all four donors shared. On the whole, naive subsets had larger estimated richness than memory subsets had.

The junction had 5 bases not matched to a gene; V was cut back by 7 bases and J by 0 bases. The CDR3 contains 14 residues. The germline V gene encodes CDR1 SNHLY and CDR2 FYNNEI. Only in-frame clones appear in the TCRdb table, and some are missing; sequencing was by immunoSEQ multiplex PCR. The data contain roughly 2.2 million clones, around 92% of them singletons. About this clone itself: Antigen unknown.

Sequenced: naive CD4+ T cells from PBMCs. Subset: CD45RA+ positively selected. This sequence joins TRBV2 and TRBJ1-1; 7 bases are shared with TRBD1. This clonotype originated in a young man in good health. Some clones in this sample may be carry-over from other donors' samples. For the CDR3, the DNA is TGTGCCAGCACAGGGGGGATCATGAACACTGAAGCTTTCTTT. Translated: CASTGGIMNTEAFF.